This T cell receptor (beta chain) was sequenced for a study of OX40 agonist ivuxolimab in advanced cancers. As to this clone: At the DNA level, this CDR3 is encoded by other sequences in the same sample as well.

V dropped 3 bases and J dropped 1; count of bases not matched to a gene: 2. Germline CDR1 reads LNHDA; CDR2 reads SQIVND (reference sequence). The CDR3 consists of 14 residues. Only in-frame clones appear in the TCRdb table, and some are missing; sequencing was by immunoSEQ multiplex PCR. The sample has fewer than 45,000 clones, 70% to 85% seen once. Here the sequenced sample was CD4+ or CD8+ T cells sorted from blood, taken in a trial of the OX40 agonist ivuxolimab. This chain uses TRBV19 with TRBJ2-7; 8 nucleotides agree with TRBD2. This TCR was recovered from an adult with an advanced solid tumor such as melanoma, head and neck, liver or kidney cancer. The CDR3 sequence: CASSIGGGSYEQYF. CDR3 in DNA: TGTGCCAGTAGTATTGGCGGGGGGTCCTACGAGCAGTACTTC.